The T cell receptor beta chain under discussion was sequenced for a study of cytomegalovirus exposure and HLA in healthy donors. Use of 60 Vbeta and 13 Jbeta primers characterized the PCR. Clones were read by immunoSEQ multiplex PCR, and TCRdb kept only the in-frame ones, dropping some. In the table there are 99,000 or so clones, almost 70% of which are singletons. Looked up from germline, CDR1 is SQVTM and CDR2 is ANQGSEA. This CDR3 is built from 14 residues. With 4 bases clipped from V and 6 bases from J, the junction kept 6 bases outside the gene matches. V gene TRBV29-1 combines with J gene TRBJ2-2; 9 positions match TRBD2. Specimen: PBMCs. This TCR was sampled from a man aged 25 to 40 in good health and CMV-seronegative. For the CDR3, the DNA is TGCAGCGTTGTCTCTAGCGGGAAAGCCGGGGAGCTGTTTTTT. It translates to CSVVSSGKAGELFF.